Listed here is a single TCR beta chain. Germline lookup yields CDR1 SGHVS and CDR2 FQNEAQ. This CDR3 comprises 18 residues. Using the 5' RACE reads, TCRdb records one entry per CDR3 protein without DNA. This sample's clone table lists about 140,000 distinct CDR3 sequences. The sample comes from a study of T cells expressing NK-cell markers. The TCR sequence derives from a man aged 18-30 years in good health. The specimen sequenced was blood T cells: a sorted CD56 or NKG2C T cell subset, CD4+ or CD8+ T cells, or bulk PBMC T cells (not recorded which). This sequence joins TRBV7-8 and TRBJ2-3; TCRdb calls TRBD2, which cannot be checked without DNA. The CDR3 loop is CASSQGPEGGLGRDTQYF.